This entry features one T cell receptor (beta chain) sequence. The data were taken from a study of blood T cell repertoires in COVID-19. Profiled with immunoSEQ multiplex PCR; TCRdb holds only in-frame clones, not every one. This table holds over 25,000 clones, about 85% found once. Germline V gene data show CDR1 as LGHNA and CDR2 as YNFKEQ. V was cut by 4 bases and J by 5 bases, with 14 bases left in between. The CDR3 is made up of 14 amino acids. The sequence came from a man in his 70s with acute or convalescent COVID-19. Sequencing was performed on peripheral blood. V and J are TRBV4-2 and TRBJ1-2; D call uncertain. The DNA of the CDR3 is TGTGCCAGCAGCCCCCAGGTGGGAGAGTATGGCTACACCTTC. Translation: CASSPQVGEYGYTF.